This T cell receptor beta chain was identified during a study of CD8+ T cells in alopecia areata. Across the whole study: For the treated group, dosing was oral tofacitinib at 5 to 10 mg twice daily. Patients took tofacitinib for 6 to 18 months, followed by 6 drug-free months.

CDR3 length: 16 amino acids. Germline loops: CDR1 SGHDT, CDR2 YYEEEE. V lost 3 bases to trimming and J lost 2 bases, with 18 bases between them. Treatment in this sample: oral pan-JAK inhibitor, 5-10 mg twice daily. Alopecia areata patients provided lesional scalp punch biopsies and peripheral blood, both collected for the study. The researchers isolated CD4+ and CD8+ T cells from PBMCs by sorting. cDNA serving as the sequencing template came from extracted, reverse transcribed RNA. Clones were read by immunoSEQ multiplex PCR, and TCRdb kept only the in-frame ones, dropping some. The sample includes approximately 200,000 clones, roughly three fifths of them seen just once.

This specimen was CD4+ T cells sorted from blood, taken at week 4, from a patient treated with tofacitinib. The receptor was isolated from a human donor with alopecia areata. The chain employs TRBV5-6 and TRBJ2-7; D is perhaps TRBD1 (6 bases). CDR3 sequence (DNA): TGTGCCAGCAGCTCCATATCGGGGACATACGCCTACGAGCAGTACTTC. Its translation: CASSSISGTYAYEQYF.